This passage covers 11 T cell receptor beta chains from one sample sequenced in a study of cytomegalovirus exposure and HLA in healthy donors. Sequencing was performed with immunoSEQ multiplex PCR; in TCRdb, only in-frame clones are kept and a portion is missing. The table lists over 100,000 clones, more than 70% of them singletons, with about 2% in the top ten. The specimen was PBMCs. These TCRs come from a young woman in good health and CMV-seronegative.

The chain employs TRBV6-6 and TRBJ2-1; 7 bases align to TRBD2. This CDR3 has 15 amino acids. CDR1 MNHNY and CDR2 SVGAGI come from the germline V gene (reference sequence). Trimming took 11 bases from V and 7 from J; bases not matched to a gene: 17. The CDR3 coding sequence is TGTGCCGCCTGCGGGGGTCTCGGGCCATTTAATGAGCAGTTCTTC. Protein sequence: CAACGGLGPFNEQFF.

The chain couples TRBV7-2 to TRBJ2-1; D uncertain. This CDR3 is built from 13 residues. CDR1 and CDR2 (germline): SGHTA, FQGNSA. V lost 5 bases and J lost 4, with 9 bases in between. The CDR3: CASSLQAYNEQFF. The CDR3 bases are TGTGCCAGCAGCCTCCAGGCTTACAATGAGCAGTTCTTC.

As for this clone: The sample carries other DNA sequences with the same CDR3. This chain uses TRBV7-6 with TRBJ2-5, with D possibly TRBD2 on 7 matching bases. The germline V gene has CDR1 SGHVS and CDR2 FNYEAQ. CDR3 length: 14 amino acids. Trimming cost V 0 bases and J 5 bases, with 10 bases left between them. The CDR3 loop reads CASSLAGGRETQYF. The CDR3 DNA sequence: TGTGCCAGCAGCTTAGCGGGGGGGCGTGAGACCCAGTACTTC.

The chain couples TRBV19 to TRBJ1-2; weak D call: TRBD1 (6 bases). Trimming pared 11 bases from V and 3 bases from J, leaving 10 bases between. Germline lookup yields CDR1 LNHDA and CDR2 SQIVND (reference sequence). This CDR3 region has 11 residues. The CDR3 bases are TGTGCCGGCAGGACAGACTATGGCTACACCTTC. Translation gives CAGRTDYGYTF.

The J gene is TRBJ1-1, the V gene TRBV29-1; D is unresolved. Trimming stripped 4 bases from V and 10 bases from J, with 19 bases between. Germline V CDR1 and CDR2: SQVTM, ANQGSEA. There are 13 residues in the CDR3. In DNA form, the CDR3 reads TGCAGCGTTGTTGAGAGCCGGTCAGGTGCAGCTTTCTTT. It yields the protein CSVVESRSGAAFF.

The chain joins TRBV2 to TRBJ1-5, with no clear D. This CDR3 has 12 amino acids. CDR1 SNHLY and CDR2 FYNNEI come from the germline V gene. Trimming took off 3 bases at V and 6 bases at J, with 6 bases between the two ends. The CDR3 nucleotides read TGTGCCAGCAGTGATTCGGGTCAGCCCCAGCATTTT. It encodes CASSDSGQPQHF.

This clone has more than one count but fewer than ten. The chain is built from TRBV7-2 and TRBJ2-7, with a possible D match to TRBD1 (5 bases). Germline V gene data show CDR1 as SGHTA and CDR2 as FQGNSA. The CDR3 runs to 13 residues. V was cut by 5 bases and J by 7 bases, with 15 bases left in between. CDR3: CASSPSPKGEQYF. The DNA of the CDR3 is TGTGCCAGCAGCCCCTCACCTAAGGGGGAGCAGTACTTC.

This chain uses TRBV7-2 with TRBJ2-2, with D possibly TRBD2 on 6 matching bases. The CDR3 length is 15 residues. The V end was cut by 5 bases, the J end by 5 bases, with 15 bases between. CDR1 is SGHTA and CDR2 is FQGNSA in the germline V gene. DNA for the CDR3: TGTGCCAGCAGCCGAATAGCGGAGCGGACCGGGGAGCTGTTTTTT. It specifies CASSRIAERTGELFF. The variable domain in full, completed from reference TRBV7-2 and TRBJ2-2, reads GAGVSQSPSNKVTEKGKDVELRCDPISGHTALYWYRQSLGQGLEFLIYFQGNSAPDKSGLPSDRFSAERTGGSVSTLTIQRTQQEDSAVYLCASSRIAERTGELFFGEGSRLTVL.

J is TRBJ2-7 and V is TRBV5-1; 9 bases are a match to TRBD1. V gave up 4 bases and J gave up 7 bases; unmatched junction bases: 9. This CDR3 comprises 14 residues. CDR1 and CDR2 (germline): SGHRS, YFSETQ. The CDR3 nucleotides are TGCGCCAGCAGCAAAGGACAGGGGCGAGGGGAGCAGTACTTC. Translation: CASSKGQGRGEQYF.

The gene calls are TRBV15 and TRBJ2-2; 7 bases align to TRBD1. The CDR3 is made up of 17 amino acids. Trimming cost V 6 bases and J 0 bases; bases outside gene matches: 10. CDR1 and CDR2 from the germline V gene are LNHNV and YYDKDF (reference sequence). The CDR3 loop is CATRTGTGDANTGELFF. The CDR3 coding sequence is TGTGCCACCAGGACCGGAACAGGGGACGCGAACACCGGGGAGCTGTTTTTT.

This chain joins TRBV14 and TRBJ2-7; D might be TRBD1 (6 bases). This CDR3 comprises 15 residues. With 1 base removed from V and 2 bases from J, the gap between germline ends came to 12 bases. The V gene's germline CDR1 is SGHDN and CDR2 FVKESK. The CDR3 reads CASSQVITGTYEQYF. The CDR3 DNA reads TGTGCCAGCAGCCAAGTCATTACAGGGACCTACGAGCAGTACTTC.